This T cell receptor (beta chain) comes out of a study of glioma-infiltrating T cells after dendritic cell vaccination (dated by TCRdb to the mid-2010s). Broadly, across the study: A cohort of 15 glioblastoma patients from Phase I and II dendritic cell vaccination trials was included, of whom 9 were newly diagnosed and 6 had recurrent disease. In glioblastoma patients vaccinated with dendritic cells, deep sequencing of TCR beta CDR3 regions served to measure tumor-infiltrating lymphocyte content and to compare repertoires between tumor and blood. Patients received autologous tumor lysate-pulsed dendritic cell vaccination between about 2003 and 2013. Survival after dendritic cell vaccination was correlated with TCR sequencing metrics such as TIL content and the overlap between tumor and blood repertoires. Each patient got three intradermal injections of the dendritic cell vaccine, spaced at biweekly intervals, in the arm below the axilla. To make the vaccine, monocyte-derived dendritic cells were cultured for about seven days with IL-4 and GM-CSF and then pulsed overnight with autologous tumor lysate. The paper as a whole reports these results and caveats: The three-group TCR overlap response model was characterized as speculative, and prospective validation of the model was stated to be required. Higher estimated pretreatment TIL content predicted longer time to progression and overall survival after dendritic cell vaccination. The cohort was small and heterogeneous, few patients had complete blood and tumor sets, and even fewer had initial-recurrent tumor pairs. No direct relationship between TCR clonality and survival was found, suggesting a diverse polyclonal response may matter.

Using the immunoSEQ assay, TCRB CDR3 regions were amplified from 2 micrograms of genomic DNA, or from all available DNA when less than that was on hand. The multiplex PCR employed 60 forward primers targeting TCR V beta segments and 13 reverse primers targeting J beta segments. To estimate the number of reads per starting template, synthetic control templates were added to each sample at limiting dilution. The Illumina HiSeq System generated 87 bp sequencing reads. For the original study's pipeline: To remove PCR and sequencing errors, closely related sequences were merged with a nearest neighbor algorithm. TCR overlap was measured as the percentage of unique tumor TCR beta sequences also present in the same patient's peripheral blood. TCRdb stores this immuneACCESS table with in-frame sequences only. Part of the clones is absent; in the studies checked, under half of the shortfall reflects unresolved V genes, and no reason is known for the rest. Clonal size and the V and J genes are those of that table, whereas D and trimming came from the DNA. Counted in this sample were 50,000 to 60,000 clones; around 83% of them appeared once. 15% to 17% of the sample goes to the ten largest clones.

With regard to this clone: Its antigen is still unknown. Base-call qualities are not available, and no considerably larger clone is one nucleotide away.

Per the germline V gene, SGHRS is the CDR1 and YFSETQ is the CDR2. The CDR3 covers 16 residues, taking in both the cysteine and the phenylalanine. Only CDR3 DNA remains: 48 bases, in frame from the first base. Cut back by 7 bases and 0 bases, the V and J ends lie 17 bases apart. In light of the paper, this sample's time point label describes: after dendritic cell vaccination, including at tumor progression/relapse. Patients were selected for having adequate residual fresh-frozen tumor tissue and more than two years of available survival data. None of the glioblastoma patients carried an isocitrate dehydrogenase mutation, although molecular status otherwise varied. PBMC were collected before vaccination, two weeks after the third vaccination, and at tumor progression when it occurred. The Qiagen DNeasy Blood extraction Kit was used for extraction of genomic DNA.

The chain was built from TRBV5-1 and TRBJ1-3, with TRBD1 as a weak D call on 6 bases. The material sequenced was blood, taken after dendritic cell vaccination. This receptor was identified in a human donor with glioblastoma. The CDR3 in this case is CASSQGQQSSGNTIYF. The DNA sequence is TGCGCCAGCTCCCAAGGACAGCAGAGCTCTGGAAACACCATATATTTT. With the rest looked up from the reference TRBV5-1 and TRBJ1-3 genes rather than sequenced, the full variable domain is KAGVTQTPRYLIKTRGQQVTLSCSPISGHRSVSWYQQTPGQGLQFLFEYFSETQRNKGNFPGRFSGRQFSNSRSEMNVSTLELGDSALYLCASSQGQQSSGNTIYFGEGSWLTVV.